The T cell receptor (beta chain) described here comes from a study of shared clonotypes between healthy human individuals. Study-level background: Used for every donor were three CD4 naive, three CD4 memory, two CD8 naive and one CD8 memory plate.

Cells designated naive CD8 were CD45RO-negative and were positively selected for CCR7, with terminally differentiated effector memory CD45RA+ cells excluded. Donors were Caucasian adults residing in Nashville, Tennessee, USA. TCRdb keeps only in-frame clones here, not all; method: immunoSEQ multiplex PCR. This table has hundreds of thousands of clones, about 98% appearing once. The V end lost 4 bases, the J end lost 8 bases, and 26 bases lay between the germline ends. Germline loops: CDR1 SQVTM, CDR2 ANQGSEA. The length of the CDR3 is 16 residues. Material: naive CD8+ T cells sorted from blood. This sequence originates from a young man in good health. V usage is TRBV29-1 and J usage is TRBJ1-1; possible D gene TRBD1, 5 bases. The CDR3 loop reads CSVGGYGGESRREAFF. As DNA, the CDR3 is TGCAGCGTTGGAGGGTACGGGGGGGAGAGTAGACGGGAAGCTTTCTTT.